Shown below are 17 T cell receptor beta chains from a single sample sequenced in a study of cytomegalovirus exposure and HLA in healthy donors. The PCR employed 60 Vbeta primers together with 13 Jbeta primers. Produced via immunoSEQ multiplex PCR; TCRdb's table is partial and in-frame only. This table holds more than 150,000 clones, 70% to 80% found once. Sequenced: PBMCs. These receptors came from a man in his forties in good health and CMV-seronegative.

This clone was recorded at least ten times. The rearrangement uses TRBV6-5 and TRBJ1-1; perhaps TRBD1 as D (5 bases). CDR3 length: 16 residues. V dropped 0 bases and J dropped 5 bases, with 16 bases sitting between them. Germline V CDR1 and CDR2: MNHEY, SVGAGI. The CDR3 DNA sequence: TGTGCCAGCAGTTACTCGAGGCTGGGATCAGGGACTGAAGCTTTCTTT. It codes for CASSYSRLGSGTEAFF.

This clone showed up just once. This chain uses TRBV7-8 with TRBJ1-2; D ambiguous. CDR3 length: 14 amino acids. Deletions cut 0 bases from V and 8 bases from J, with 13 bases between. In germline, CDR1 is SGHVS, CDR2 FQNEAQ. This chain's CDR3 is CASSLASAVYGYTF. The CDR3 DNA is TGTGCCAGCAGCTTAGCGTCCGCGGTCTACGGCTACACCTTC.

The chain employs TRBV7-3 and TRBJ1-1; 9 positions match TRBD1. V trimming: 6 bases; J trimming: 3 bases; junction bases outside the gene matches: 5. The CDR3 is 14 residues long. Germline CDR1 and CDR2: SGHTA and FQGTGA. CDR3 nucleotide sequence: TGTGCCAGCAGTCCGGGGACAGGGTACACTGAAGCTTTCTTT. It is translated as CASSPGTGYTEAFF.

The chain links TRBV2 to TRBJ1-4; D is unresolved. CDR3 length: 17 residues. The V end lost 2 bases, the J end lost 0 bases, and 13 bases lay between the germline ends. Germline assignment: CDR1 SNHLY and CDR2 FYNNEI. The CDR3 protein is CASSEIEGAATNEKLFF. In DNA form, the CDR3 reads TGTGCCAGCAGTGAAATAGAGGGAGCTGCAACTAATGAAAAACTGTTTTTT. Full variable domain (outside the CDR3, taken from reference TRBV2 and TRBJ1-4): EPEVTQTPSHQVTQMGQEVILRCVPISNHLYFYWYRQILGQKVEFLVSFYNNEISEKSEIFDDQFSVERPDGSNFTLKIRSTKLEDSAMYFCASSEIEGAATNEKLFFGSGTQLSVL.

The rearrangement uses TRBV5-1 and TRBJ2-7; D is perhaps TRBD2 (7 bases). V dropped 1 base and J dropped 2 bases, with 10 bases sitting between them. The CDR3 is 14 residues long. Germline lookup yields CDR1 SGHRS and CDR2 YFSETQ. CDR3 nucleotide sequence: TGCGCCAGCAGCTTGAGGGGGGGGGCCTACGAGCAGTACTTC. Amino acid sequence: CASSLRGGAYEQYF.

The CDR3 protein is CASSDLAGEDEQFF. Here the CDR3 DNA reads TGTGCCAGCAGTGACCTAGCGGGAGAGGATGAGCAGTTCTTC. This chain joins TRBV25-1 and TRBJ2-1; 10 positions agree with TRBD2. The CDR3 consists of 14 residues. V lost 3 bases and J lost 8; bases outside the gene matches: 4. Germline loops: CDR1 MGHDK, CDR2 SYGVNS.

This sequence joins TRBV30 and TRBJ2-6, with 8 bases lining up with TRBD1. After removal of 4 bases from V and 1 base from J, the junction contained 9 bases not matched to a gene. The CDR3 spans 17 residues. Germline V gives CDR1 GTSNPN, CDR2 SVGIG (reference sequence). CDR3 protein: CAWIRGRGLSGANVLTF. CDR3 DNA sequence: TGTGCCTGGATACGAGGCAGGGGGCTTTCTGGGGCCAACGTCCTGACTTTC.

This sequence joins TRBV18 and TRBJ1-2; a weak D match, TRBD1 (6 bases). This CDR3 has 12 residues. Trimming pared 6 bases from V and 7 bases from J, leaving 12 bases between. The V gene's germline CDR1 is KGHSH and CDR2 LQKENI. Written as DNA, the CDR3 is TGTGCCAGCTCCGCCGACAGGACTGGCTACACCTTC. It yields the protein CASSADRTGYTF.

The J gene is TRBJ2-4, the V gene TRBV28; perhaps TRBD2 as D (6 bases). Trimming left V 3 bases short and J 8 bases short, with 11 bases between. Per the germline V gene, CDR1 is MDHEN and CDR2 is SYDVKM. This CDR3 region has 13 residues. The CDR3 sequence is CASSFRGTDIQYF. In DNA, the CDR3 is TGTGCCAGCAGTTTTCGGGGGACGGACATTCAGTACTTC.

The V gene is TRBV7-9, the J gene TRBJ2-5, with no clear D. CDR3 length: 15 residues. Trimming took off 6 bases at V and 1 base at J, with 15 bases between the two ends. The germline V gene has CDR1 SEHNR and CDR2 FQNEAQ (reference sequence). The CDR3 region has the DNA TGTGCCAGCAGTTGGGCCCTTCCCGCCCAAGAGACCCAGTACTTC. Translated: CASSWALPAQETQYF.

The V call is TRBV9, the J call TRBJ2-7; 10 bases agree with TRBD2. The J segment lost 2 bases and the V segment lost 3 bases, leaving 5 bases of the junction unmatched. CDR1 and CDR2 (germline): SGDLS, YYNGEE. The length of the CDR3 is 15 residues. In DNA form, the CDR3 reads TGTGCCAGCAGCGCCAGGACTAGCGGACCCTACGAGCAGTACTTC. It specifies CASSARTSGPYEQYF.

There are a few counts of this clone. This chain connects TRBV15 to TRBJ2-7; 8 bases match TRBD2. The V segment lost 5 bases and the J segment 3 bases; nucleotides outside the gene matches: 6. The V gene's germline CDR1 is LNHNV and CDR2 YYDKDF (reference sequence). The CDR3 runs 14 residues. The CDR3 protein is CATSDSGTLYEQYF. CDR3 DNA: TGTGCCACCAGCGATAGCGGGACTCTCTACGAGCAGTACTTC.

The gene calls are TRBV6-1 and TRBJ2-7, with a possible D match to TRBD1 (6 bases). CDR1 and CDR2 (germline): MNHNS, SASEGT. This CDR3 region has 12 residues. Trimming shortened V by 7 bases and J by 3 bases, and 10 bases separated the two germline ends. CDR3 bases: TGTGCCAGCAAGGACAGCTTCTACGAGCAGTACGTC. Translating gives CASKDSFYEQYV.

The chain joins TRBV5-6 to TRBJ1-1; tentatively, D is TRBD1 (5 bases). This CDR3 is built from 18 residues. Germline values: CDR1 SGHDT, CDR2 YYEEEE. V was trimmed by 0 bases and J by 0 bases, leaving 18 bases between them. For the CDR3, the DNA is TGTGCCAGCAGCTTGGCCTTCATACAGTGGGGGGTGAACACTGAAGCTTTCTTT. As protein: CASSLAFIQWGVNTEAFF.

V usage is TRBV6-5 and J usage is TRBJ2-1; a possible D gene is TRBD2 (5 bases). Germline CDR1 and CDR2: MNHEY and SVGAGI. V was clipped by 5 bases and J by 1 base, with 9 bases between them. This CDR3 spans 14 amino acids. This chain's CDR3 is CASSPGGSYNEQFF. CDR3 in DNA: TGTGCCAGCAGTCCCGGAGGATCCTACAATGAGCAGTTCTTC.

This chain joins TRBV7-9 and TRBJ2-1; D perhaps matches TRBD1 (5 bases). The V gene's germline CDR1 is SEHNR and CDR2 FQNEAQ (reference sequence). This CDR3 spans 15 amino acids. V lost 3 bases to trimming and J lost 7 bases, with 16 bases between them. As DNA, the CDR3 is TGTGCCAGCAGCTTTAAAGGGGCAGGTAGTAATGAGCAGTTCTTC. This translates into CASSFKGAGSNEQFF.

V gene TRBV5-6 combines with J gene TRBJ2-7; D is possibly TRBD1 (5 bases). Germline values: CDR1 SGHDT, CDR2 YYEEEE. CDR3 length: 13 residues. Deletions cut 2 bases from V and 3 bases from J, with 9 bases between. The CDR3 sequence: CASSLTGNYEQYV. CDR3 DNA: TGTGCCAGCAGCTTAACAGGAAACTACGAGCAGTACGTC.